This TCR beta chain appears in the sequencing data of a study of cytomegalovirus exposure and HLA in healthy donors. A multiplex PCR was run with 60 Vbeta primers and 13 Jbeta primers. The protocol was immunoSEQ multiplex PCR, while the TCRdb copy is restricted to in-frame clones and leaves out a portion. Counted here are about 150,000 clones, about 82% occurring once; the ten biggest clones make up nearly 3.5%. V lost 3 bases to trimming and J lost 10 bases; unmatched junction nucleotides: 4. CDR3 length: 15 residues. The germline V gene has CDR1 SEHNR and CDR2 FQNEAQ (reference sequence). The sequencing sample was made of PBMCs. This clonotype originated in a male donor in good health and CMV-seronegative. The V gene is TRBV7-9, the J gene TRBJ2-1; TRBD2 matches at 15 bases. CDR3 amino acids: CASSFGLAGGEEQFF. DNA of the CDR3: TGTGCCAGCAGCTTCGGACTAGCGGGAGGGGAAGAGCAGTTCTTC.